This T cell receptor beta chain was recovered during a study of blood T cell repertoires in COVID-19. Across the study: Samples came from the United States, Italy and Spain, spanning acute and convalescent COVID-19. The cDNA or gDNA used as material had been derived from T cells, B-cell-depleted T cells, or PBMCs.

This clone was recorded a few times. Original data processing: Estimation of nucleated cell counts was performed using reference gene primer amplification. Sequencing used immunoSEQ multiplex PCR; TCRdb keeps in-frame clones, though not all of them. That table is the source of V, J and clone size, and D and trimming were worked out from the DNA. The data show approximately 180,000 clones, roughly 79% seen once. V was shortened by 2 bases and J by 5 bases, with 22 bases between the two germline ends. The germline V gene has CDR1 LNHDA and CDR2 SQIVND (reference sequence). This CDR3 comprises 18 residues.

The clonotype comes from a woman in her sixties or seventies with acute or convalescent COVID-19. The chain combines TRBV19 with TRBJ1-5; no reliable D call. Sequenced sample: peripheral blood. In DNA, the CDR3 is TGTGCCAGTAGTATATACGGTCCCAGGACTCCCCTCGATCAGCCCCAGCATTTT. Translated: CASSIYGPRTPLDQPQHF.